Following are 14 T cell receptor beta chains from one sample sequenced in a study of post-analysis software for immune sequencing data (dated by TCRdb to 2014 to 2015). Broad study findings and their caveats: Patients showed significantly higher frequencies than controls for about five TRBV segments, among them TRBV5-6, TRBV5-1 and TRBV20-1.

The library was produced with PCR. Sequencer: Illumina HiSeq 2500. Unique molecular identifiers were incorporated into TCR beta cDNA libraries to reduce PCR and sequencing biases. TCRdb reran the public reads through fastp at Q25 and MiXCR, keeping productive beta chains. Duplicate CDR3 protein sequences are folded into a single record with the most common DNA and genes. Within this sample are 350,000 to 450,000 distinct CDR3 sequences, with roughly 38% of them counted one time only. The biggest ten clones account for 10% to 15% of the sample. No cognate antigen is known for these TCRs. Sequenced sample: blood. The receptors derive from a girl aged 10 to 17 with multiple sclerosis.

The V and J genes are TRBV2 and TRBJ1-1; TRBD1 is a possible D gene (5 bases). V was pared by 6 bases and J by 1 base, with 9 bases between. This CDR3 has 13 amino acids. Germline-derived CDR1 and CDR2 are SNHLY and FYNNEI. The CDR3 coding sequence is TGTGCCAGCAGAGAGACAGCGAACACTGAAGCTTTCTTT. This translates into CASRETANTEAFF.

This clonotype has just a few counts. The chain recombines TRBV12-3 or TRBV12-4 with TRBJ2-3, with D hard to call. Trimming shortened V by 7 bases and J by 3 bases, and 14 bases separated the two germline ends. The CDR3 is 14 amino acids. This CDR3 reads CASTISWETDTQYF. DNA of the CDR3: TGTGCCAGCACCATATCCTGGGAAACAGATACGCAGTATTTT.

The chain uses TRBV2 and TRBJ2-7; D is uncertain. Per germline, CDR1 SNHLY and CDR2 FYNNEI. CDR3 length: 15 amino acids. Deletions cut 6 bases from V and 0 bases from J, with 15 bases between. Here the CDR3 reads CASSGPGYDSYEQYF. DNA of the CDR3: TGTGCCAGCAGCGGGCCGGGCTACGACTCCTACGAGCAGTACTTC.

The chain has TRBV7-2 and TRBJ2-5, with 11 bases that match TRBD2. J gave up 11 bases and V 5 bases, and 10 bases lay outside the gene matches. Germline-derived CDR1 and CDR2 are SGHTA and FQGNSA. The CDR3 is 14 amino acids. For the CDR3, the DNA is TGTGCCAGCAGCGATCTAGCGGGGGGAGGAGAGCAGTACTTC. The encoded protein is CASSDLAGGGEQYF.

This clonotype has at least ten counts. This chain uses TRBV28 with TRBJ2-5; D gene uncertain. The V end lost 6 bases, the J end lost 5 bases, and 16 bases lay between the germline ends. This CDR3 is built from 14 residues. Per germline, CDR1 MDHEN and CDR2 SYDVKM. The CDR3 here is CASRKGWVRETQYF. The DNA for the CDR3 is TGTGCCAGCAGGAAAGGGTGGGTTAGGGAGACCCAGTACTTC. Full variable domain (remainder filled in from reference TRBV28 and TRBJ2-5): DVKVTQSSRYLVKRTGEKVFLECVQDMDHENMFWYRQDPGLGLRLIYFSYDVKMKEKGDIPEGYSVSREKKERFSLILESASTNQTSMYLCASRKGWVRETQYFGPGTRLLVL.

The V and J genes are TRBV19 and TRBJ2-7; 10 bases agree with TRBD1. J was trimmed by 5 bases and V by 6 bases; bases with no gene match: 4. The germline gives CDR1 LNHDA, CDR2 SQIVND (reference sequence). The CDR3 length is 13 residues. The CDR3 here is CASRGDRGHEQYF. The CDR3 coding sequence is TGTGCCAGTAGGGGGGACAGGGGACACGAGCAGTACTTC.

A few counts support this clonotype. The V gene is TRBV7-2, the J gene TRBJ2-6; 8 bases match TRBD2. With 4 bases clipped from V and 0 bases from J, the junction kept 11 bases outside the gene matches. The germline V gene has CDR1 SGHTA and CDR2 FQGNSA. CDR3 length: 19 amino acids. CDR3 sequence (DNA): TGTGCCAGCAGCTCCGGGGGGGTAGAGGATTACTCTGGGGCCAACGTCCTGACTTTC. It is translated as CASSSGGVEDYSGANVLTF.

The chain recombines TRBV6-1 with TRBJ2-3; 11 bases line up with TRBD2. Germline V gene lookup returns CDR1 MNHNS and CDR2 SASEGT. V shed 7 bases and J 2 bases; nucleotides not matched to a gene: 8. The CDR3 consists of 16 residues. The CDR3 loop reads CASMRLAGPSTDTQYF. CDR3 DNA sequence: TGTGCCAGCATGCGACTAGCGGGGCCCTCCACAGATACGCAGTATTTT.

V is TRBV28 and J is TRBJ1-5, with D possibly TRBD1 on 6 matching bases. The CDR3 extends over 15 amino acids. V was clipped by 6 bases and J by 0 bases, with 12 bases between them. The germline V gene has CDR1 MDHEN and CDR2 SYDVKM. CDR3 in amino acids: CASREQGSSNQPQHF. The DNA for the CDR3 is TGTGCCAGCAGAGAACAGGGCTCTAGCAATCAGCCCCAGCATTTT.

The chain couples TRBV30 to TRBJ1-2; D remains ambiguous. The germline V gene has CDR1 GTSNPN and CDR2 SVGIG (reference sequence). The CDR3 runs to 15 residues. Trimming stripped 3 bases from V and 3 bases from J, with 17 bases between. DNA of the CDR3: TGTGCCTGGAGCCCGGGCGAGAGGATCTACTATGGCTACACCTTC. The encoded protein is CAWSPGERIYYGYTF.

This clonotype turned up a few times. The chain combines TRBV19 with TRBJ2-1; D is undetermined. V was cut by 7 bases and J by 0 bases, with 16 bases left in between. This CDR3 contains 16 residues. The germline V gene encodes CDR1 LNHDA and CDR2 SQIVND (reference sequence). CDR3 residues: CASTAGTAYSYNEQFF. CDR3 coding DNA: TGTGCCAGTACCGCTGGCACGGCGTACTCCTACAATGAGCAGTTCTTC.

This clonotype was counted only a few times. The chain uses TRBV28 and TRBJ1-5; D may be TRBD1 (5 bases). The V gene's germline CDR1 is MDHEN and CDR2 SYDVKM. The length of the CDR3 is 16 residues. Trimming removed 1 base from V and 1 base from J, with 11 bases in between. CDR3 coding DNA: TGTGCCAGCAGTTTATCGTCAGGGTACAGCAATCAGCCCCAGCATTTT. Residues: CASSLSSGYSNQPQHF.

This sequence joins TRBV24-1 and TRBJ2-3; maybe TRBD2 (5 bases). The V and J ends lost 6 bases and 3 bases respectively, with 18 bases between them. In germline, CDR1 is KGHDR, CDR2 SFDVKD. The CDR3 is 16 amino acids. The CDR3 coding sequence is TGTGCCACCAGTCGGGATGGGTCTTATCAGACAGATACGCAGTATTTT. Translation gives CATSRDGSYQTDTQYF.

This clonotype was detected a few times. The chain uses TRBV20-1 and TRBJ2-5; D ambiguous. The CDR3 runs to 13 residues. Germline V gives CDR1 DFQATT, CDR2 SNEGSKA (reference sequence). With 0 bases removed from V and 2 bases from J, the gap between germline ends came to 7 bases. The CDR3 spells CSARDHQQETQYF. In DNA, the CDR3 is TGCAGTGCTAGAGATCACCAGCAAGAGACCCAGTACTTC.